The T cell receptor beta chain described here comes from a study of patients and donors after allogeneic stem cell transplantation. This CDR3 region has 16 residues. Germline values: CDR1 MNHNY, CDR2 SVGAGI (reference sequence). V lost 6 bases and J lost 4, with 16 bases in between. This clonotype has just a few counts. Using its own MiXCR run on the RT-PCR reads, TCRdb lists one record per CDR3 protein. The repertoire includes approximately 200,000 distinct CDR3 sequences, 35% to 45% of them detected once, and roughly 10% sits in the top ten. This chain uses TRBV6-6 with TRBJ1-6; weak D call: TRBD1 (6 bases). Sequenced material: blood, either unsorted or a sorted T cell fraction (not recorded which). The origin of this receptor is a human donor who was either an allogeneic HSCT recipient or a stem cell or donor lymphocyte infusion donor (not recorded which). It is not recorded whose cells these are; they may come from a transplant donor. DNA of the CDR3: TGTGCCAGCAGCCCCGGGGGGGGCCTATATAATTCACCCCTCCACTTT. Its protein product is CASSPGGGLYNSPLHF.